The 7 T cell receptor beta chains below come from one sample, sequenced in a study of blood T cells in healthy people across ages. Primers used in a second PCR of roughly 7 to 12 cycles were a sample-barcoded 5' primer and a J-beta primer mix. Each CDR3 protein is one row after TCRdb ran MiXCR on the 5' RACE reads. The sample lists about 970,000 distinct CDR3 sequences; roughly half were seen once. The sequencing sample was made of blood. These receptors originate from a woman aged 55-75 years in good health.

The chain carries TRBV24-1 and TRBJ1-1; D not certain. Germline CDR1 and CDR2: KGHDR and SFDVKD. The CDR3 covers 12 residues. V lost 4 bases to trimming and J lost 7 bases, with 9 bases between them. The CDR3 nucleotides are TGTGCCACCAGTGACCCCGTGGGTGAAGCTTTCTTT. Its protein product is CATSDPVGEAFF.

The chain uses TRBV28 and TRBJ2-5; tentative D call: TRBD1 (5 bases). The CDR3 is made up of 15 amino acids. Between the trimmed V and J ends, which lost 2 bases and 0 bases, there was a span of 10 bases. CDR1 is MDHEN and CDR2 is SYDVKM in the germline V gene. This CDR3 reads CASSLRQGHQETQYF. CDR3 bases: TGTGCCAGCAGTTTAAGGCAGGGCCACCAAGAGACCCAGTACTTC. Complete variable domain (other parts from reference TRBV28 and TRBJ2-5): DVKVTQSSRYLVKRTGEKVFLECVQDMDHENMFWYRQDPGLGLRLIYFSYDVKMKEKGDIPEGYSVSREKKERFSLILESASTNQTSMYLCASSLRQGHQETQYFGPGTRLLVL.

The table lists this clonotype with many counts. J is TRBJ2-1 and V is TRBV12-3 or TRBV12-4; 10 bases match TRBD2. V dropped 6 bases and J dropped 7; count of bases not matched to a gene: 9. The CDR3 consists of 15 residues. CDR3 protein: CASRNSGRRENEQFF. CDR3 nucleotide sequence: TGTGCCAGCAGAAATAGCGGGAGGCGGGAAAATGAGCAGTTCTTC.

The chain joins TRBV6-5 to TRBJ2-7, with D maybe TRBD1 (5 bases). The CDR3 covers 12 residues. The V gene's germline CDR1 is MNHEY and CDR2 SVGAGI. Between the trimmed V and J ends, which lost 7 bases and 2 bases, there was a span of 9 bases. The CDR3 DNA is TGTGCCAGCAAGGCGGACACCTACGAGCAGTACTTC. Its translation is CASKADTYEQYF.

V and J are TRBV12-3 or TRBV12-4 and TRBJ2-7; 10 positions agree with TRBD1. The CDR3 extends over 16 amino acids. The V and J ends lost 2 bases and 5 bases, in that order; junction bases with no gene match: 9. CDR3 loop: CASSLPGTGVSHEQYF. As DNA, the CDR3 is TGTGCCAGCAGTTTACCCGGGACAGGGGTTTCCCACGAGCAGTACTTC.

This clonotype was seen a handful of times. This chain connects TRBV29-1 to TRBJ1-2; D possibly corresponds to TRBD1 (5 bases). Per germline, CDR1 SQVTM and CDR2 ANQGSEA. This CDR3 has 13 amino acids. V was cut by 4 bases and J by 7 bases, with 16 bases left in between. CDR3 in amino acids: CSVASDREAGYTF. CDR3 bases: TGCAGCGTTGCGTCCGACAGAGAGGCTGGCTACACCTTC.

The chain carries TRBV7-2 and TRBJ2-5; 8 nucleotides line up with TRBD1. The germline CDR1 and CDR2 sequences are SGHTA and FQGNSA. V was clipped by 4 bases and J by 5 bases; unmatched bases: 3. The CDR3 sequence is 13 residues long. The CDR3: CASSSWTGETQYF. The CDR3 DNA is TGTGCCAGCAGCTCCTGGACAGGGGAGACCCAGTACTTC.